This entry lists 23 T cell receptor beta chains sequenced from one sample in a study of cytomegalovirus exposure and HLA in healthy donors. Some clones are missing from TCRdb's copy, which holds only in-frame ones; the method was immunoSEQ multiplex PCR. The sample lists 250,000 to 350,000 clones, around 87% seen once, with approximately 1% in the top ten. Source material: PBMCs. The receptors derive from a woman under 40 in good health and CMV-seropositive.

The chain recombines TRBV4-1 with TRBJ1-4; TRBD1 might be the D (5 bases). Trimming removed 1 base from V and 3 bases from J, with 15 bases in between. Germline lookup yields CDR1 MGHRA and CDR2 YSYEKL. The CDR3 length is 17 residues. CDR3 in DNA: TGCGCCAGCAGCCAAGCCCGGGACTGGGGGGCTAATGAAAAACTGTTTTTT. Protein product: CASSQARDWGANEKLFF.

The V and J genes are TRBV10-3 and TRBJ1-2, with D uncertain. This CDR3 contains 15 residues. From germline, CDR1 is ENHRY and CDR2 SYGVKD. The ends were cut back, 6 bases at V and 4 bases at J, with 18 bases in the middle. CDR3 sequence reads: CAISHHRTPSYGYTF. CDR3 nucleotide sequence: TGTGCCATCAGCCACCACCGTACACCTAGCTATGGCTACACCTTC.

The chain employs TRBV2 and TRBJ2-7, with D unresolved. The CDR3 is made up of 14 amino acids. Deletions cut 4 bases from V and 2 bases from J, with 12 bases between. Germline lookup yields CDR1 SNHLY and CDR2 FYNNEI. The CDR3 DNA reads TGTGCCAGCAGTGCTTCCCATGGCACCTACGAGCAGTACTTC. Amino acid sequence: CASSASHGTYEQYF.

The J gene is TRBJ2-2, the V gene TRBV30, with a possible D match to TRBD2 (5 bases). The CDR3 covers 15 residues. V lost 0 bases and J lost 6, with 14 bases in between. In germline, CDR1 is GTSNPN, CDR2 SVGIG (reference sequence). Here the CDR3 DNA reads TGTGCCTGGAGTGTACGCCGAGCCGGGGCCGGGGAGCTGTTTTTT. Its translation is CAWSVRRAGAGELFF.

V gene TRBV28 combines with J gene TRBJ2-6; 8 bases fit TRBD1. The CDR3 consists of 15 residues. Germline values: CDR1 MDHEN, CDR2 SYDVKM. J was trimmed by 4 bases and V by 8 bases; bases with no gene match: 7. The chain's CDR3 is CASGFRGHGANVLTF. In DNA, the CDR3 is TGTGCCAGCGGGTTCAGGGGGCACGGGGCCAACGTCCTGACTTTC. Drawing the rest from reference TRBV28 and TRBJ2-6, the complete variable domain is DVKVTQSSRYLVKRTGEKVFLECVQDMDHENMFWYRQDPGLGLRLIYFSYDVKMKEKGDIPEGYSVSREKKERFSLILESASTNQTSMYLCASGFRGHGANVLTFGAGSRLTVL.

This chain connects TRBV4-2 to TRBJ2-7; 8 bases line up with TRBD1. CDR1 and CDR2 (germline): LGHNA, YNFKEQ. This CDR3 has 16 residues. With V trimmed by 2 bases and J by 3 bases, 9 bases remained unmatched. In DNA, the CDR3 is TGTGCCAGCAGCCAAACGGACAGGGATGAATACTACGAGCAGTACTTC. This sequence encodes CASSQTDRDEYYEQYF.

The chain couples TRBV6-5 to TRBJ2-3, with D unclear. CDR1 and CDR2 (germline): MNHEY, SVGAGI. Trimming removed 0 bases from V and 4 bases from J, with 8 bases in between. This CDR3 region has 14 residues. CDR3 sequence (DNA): TGTGCCAGCAGTTACTCGAGGATCGCAGATACGCAGTATTTT. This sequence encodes CASSYSRIADTQYF.

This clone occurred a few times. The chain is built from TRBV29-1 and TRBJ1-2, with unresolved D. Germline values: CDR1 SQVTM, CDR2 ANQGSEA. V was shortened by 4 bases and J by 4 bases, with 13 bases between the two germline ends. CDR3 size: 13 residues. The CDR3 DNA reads TGCAGCGTTGGAGGAGGGTATAGCTATGGCTACACCTTC. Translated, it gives CSVGGGYSYGYTF. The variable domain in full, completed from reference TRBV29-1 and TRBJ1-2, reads SAVISQKPSRDICQRGTSLTIQCQVDSQVTMMFWYRQQPGQSLTLIATANQGSEATYESGFVIDKFPISRPNLTFSTLTVSNMSPEDSSIYLCSVGGGYSYGYTFGSGTRLTVV.

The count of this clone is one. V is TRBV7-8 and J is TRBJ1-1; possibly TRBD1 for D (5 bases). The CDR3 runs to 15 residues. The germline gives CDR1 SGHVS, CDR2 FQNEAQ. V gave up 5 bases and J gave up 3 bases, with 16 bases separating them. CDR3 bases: TGTGCCAGCAGCCCCGGAATTTGGGGGGACACTGAAGCTTTCTTT. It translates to CASSPGIWGDTEAFF.

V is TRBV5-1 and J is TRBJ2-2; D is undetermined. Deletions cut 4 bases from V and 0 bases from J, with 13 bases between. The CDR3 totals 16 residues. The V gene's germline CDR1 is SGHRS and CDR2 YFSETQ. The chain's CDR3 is CASSGRIGPNTGELFF. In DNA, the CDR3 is TGCGCCAGCAGCGGGCGCATCGGCCCGAACACCGGGGAGCTGTTTTTT.

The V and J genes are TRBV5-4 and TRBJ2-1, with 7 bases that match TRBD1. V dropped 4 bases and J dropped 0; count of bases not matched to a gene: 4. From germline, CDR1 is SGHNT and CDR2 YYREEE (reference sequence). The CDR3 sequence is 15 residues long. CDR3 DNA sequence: TGTGCCAGCAGCCAAGGGGACAGCTCCTACAATGAGCAGTTCTTC. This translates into CASSQGDSSYNEQFF.

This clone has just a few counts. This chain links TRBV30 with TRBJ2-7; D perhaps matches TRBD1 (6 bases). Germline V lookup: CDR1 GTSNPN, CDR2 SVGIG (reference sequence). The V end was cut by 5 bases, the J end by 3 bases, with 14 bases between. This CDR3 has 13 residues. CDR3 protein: CAWQNGQYYEQYF. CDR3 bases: TGTGCCTGGCAGAATGGACAGTACTACGAGCAGTACTTC.

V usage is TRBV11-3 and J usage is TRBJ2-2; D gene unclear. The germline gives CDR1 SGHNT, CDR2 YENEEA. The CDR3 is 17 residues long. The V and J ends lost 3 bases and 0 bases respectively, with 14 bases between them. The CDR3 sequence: CASSFRGLGPNTGELFF. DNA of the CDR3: TGTGCCAGCAGCTTTCGAGGTCTAGGCCCGAACACCGGGGAGCTGTTTTTT.

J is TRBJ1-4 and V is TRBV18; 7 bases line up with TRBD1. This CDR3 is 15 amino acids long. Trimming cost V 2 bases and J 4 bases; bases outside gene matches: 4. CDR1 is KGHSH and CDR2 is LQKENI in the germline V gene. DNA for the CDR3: TGTGCCAGCTCACCAGTGAGACAGGGTAATGAAAAACTGTTTTTT. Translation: CASSPVRQGNEKLFF.

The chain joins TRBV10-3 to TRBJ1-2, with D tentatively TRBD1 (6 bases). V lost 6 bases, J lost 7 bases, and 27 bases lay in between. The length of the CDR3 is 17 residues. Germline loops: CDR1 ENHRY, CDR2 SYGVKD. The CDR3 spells CAIRELADNRAVSGYTF. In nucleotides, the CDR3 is TGTGCCATCAGGGAATTGGCCGATAACAGGGCGGTTTCTGGCTACACCTTC.

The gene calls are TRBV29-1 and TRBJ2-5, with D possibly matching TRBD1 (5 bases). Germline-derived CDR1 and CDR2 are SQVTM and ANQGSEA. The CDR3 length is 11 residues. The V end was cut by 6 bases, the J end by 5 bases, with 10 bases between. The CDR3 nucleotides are TGCAGCGTGGATCCAGGGGAGACCCAGTACTTC. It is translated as CSVDPGETQYF. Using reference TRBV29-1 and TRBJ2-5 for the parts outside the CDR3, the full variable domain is SAVISQKPSRDICQRGTSLTIQCQVDSQVTMMFWYRQQPGQSLTLIATANQGSEATYESGFVIDKFPISRPNLTFSTLTVSNMSPEDSSIYLCSVDPGETQYFGPGTRLLVL.

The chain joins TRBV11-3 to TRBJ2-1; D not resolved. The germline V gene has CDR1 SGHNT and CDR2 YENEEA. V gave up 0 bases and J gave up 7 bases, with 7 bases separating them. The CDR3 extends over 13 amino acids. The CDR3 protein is CASSLDTGNEQFF. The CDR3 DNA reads TGTGCCAGCAGCTTAGATACCGGGAATGAGCAGTTCTTC. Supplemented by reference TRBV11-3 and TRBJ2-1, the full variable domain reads EAGVVQSPRYKIIEKKQPVAFWCNPISGHNTLYWYLQNLGQGPELLIRYENEEAVDDSQLPKDRFSAERLKGVDSTLKIQPAELGDSAVYLCASSLDTGNEQFFGPGTRLTVL.

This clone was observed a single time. The CDR3 is CAWSEGVFQYF. DNA for the CDR3: TGTGCCTGGAGTGAAGGGGTTTTTCAGTACTTC. V gene TRBV30 combines with J gene TRBJ2-7; D may be TRBD1 (5 bases). The V gene's germline CDR1 is GTSNPN and CDR2 SVGIG (reference sequence). V was cut by 1 base and J by 10 bases, with 11 bases left in between. The CDR3 runs to 11 residues. Combining the CDR3 with reference TRBV30 and TRBJ2-7 gives the whole variable domain SQTIHQWPATLVQPVGSPLSLECTVEGTSNPNLYWYRQAAGRGLQLLFYSVGIGQISSEVPQNLSASRPQDRQFILSSKKLLLSDSGFYLCAWSEGVFQYFGPGTRLTVT.

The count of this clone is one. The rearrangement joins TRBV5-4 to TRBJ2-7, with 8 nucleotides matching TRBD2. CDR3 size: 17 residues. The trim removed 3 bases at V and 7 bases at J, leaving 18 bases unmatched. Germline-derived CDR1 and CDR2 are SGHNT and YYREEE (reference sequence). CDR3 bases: TGTGCCAGCAGCTCGTCAACGGGACTAGTGATGTATATGGAGCAGTACTTC. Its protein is CASSSSTGLVMYMEQYF.

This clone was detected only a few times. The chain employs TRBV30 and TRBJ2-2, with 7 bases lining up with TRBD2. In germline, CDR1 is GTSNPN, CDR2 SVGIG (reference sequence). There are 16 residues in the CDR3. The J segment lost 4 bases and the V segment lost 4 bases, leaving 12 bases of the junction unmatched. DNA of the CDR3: TGTGCCTGGAATCTCGGGGGGACCACATTCACCGGGGAGCTGTTTTTT. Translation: CAWNLGGTTFTGELFF.

The CDR3 DNA reads TGTGCCAGCAGTCAATCGGGGCTAATTGAAGCTTTCTTT. This codes for CASSQSGLIEAFF. The V gene is TRBV28, the J gene TRBJ1-1, with a tentative D call TRBD1 (5 bases). The germline V and J ends were trimmed by 5 bases and 7 bases, with 14 bases remaining between them. Germline loops: CDR1 MDHEN, CDR2 SYDVKM. This CDR3 region has 13 residues. Complete variable domain (other parts from reference TRBV28 and TRBJ1-1): DVKVTQSSRYLVKRTGEKVFLECVQDMDHENMFWYRQDPGLGLRLIYFSYDVKMKEKGDIPEGYSVSREKKERFSLILESASTNQTSMYLCASSQSGLIEAFFGQGTRLTVV.

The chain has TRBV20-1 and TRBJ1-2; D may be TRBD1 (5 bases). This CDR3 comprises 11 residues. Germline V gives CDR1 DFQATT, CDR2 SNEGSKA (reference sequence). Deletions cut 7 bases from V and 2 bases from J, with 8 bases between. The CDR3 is CSEAGNYGYTF. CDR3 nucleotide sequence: TGCAGTGAGGCAGGGAACTATGGCTACACCTTC.

CDR3 sequence: CASSLPHRVAYEQYF. In DNA form, the CDR3 reads TGTGCCAGCAGTTTACCCCACAGGGTTGCCTACGAGCAGTACTTC. The chain couples TRBV28 to TRBJ2-7; D may be TRBD1 (6 bases). The CDR3 consists of 15 residues. CDR1 and CDR2 (germline): MDHEN, SYDVKM. With 2 bases removed from V and 2 bases from J, the gap between germline ends came to 13 bases.